This is a list of T cell receptor beta chains from one sample in a study of cytomegalovirus exposure and HLA in healthy donors. Some clones are missing from TCRdb's copy, which holds only in-frame ones; the method was immunoSEQ multiplex PCR. The sample holds fewer than 200,000 clones, more than 70% seen once. Sequencing input: PBMCs. The source of these receptors is a man aged 35-49 years in good health and CMV-seropositive. The CDR3 runs from the conserved cysteine through the conserved F or W. Each record gives: J gene, V gene, CDR3 protein.

TRBJ2-6 | TRBV6-6 | CASNERGANVLTF
TRBJ2-7 | TRBV11-3 | CASSQQGGQGAREQYF
TRBJ1-2 | TRBV4-2 | CASSQGGQGLYGYTF
TRBJ1-5 | TRBV6-1 | CASSEGQGQPQHF
TRBJ2-5 | TRBV29-1 | CSVGHQYQETQYF
TRBJ1-5 | TRBV19 | CASSIWKGTGRGNQPQHF
TRBJ2-7 | TRBV28 | CASSPPASSSYEQYF
TRBJ2-1 | TRBV4-1 | CASTPGSGSLNEQFF
TRBJ1-2 | TRBV9 | CASSVGGDDYGYTF
TRBJ1-5 | TRBV19 | CASRDRGIQPQHF
TRBJ1-6 | TRBV2 | CASSPDRGYNSPLHF
TRBJ2-1 | TRBV5-4 | CASRPIRGASGSGSYNEQFF
TRBJ2-7 | TRBV10-3 | CAISEVGGEQYF
TRBJ2-5 | TRBV9 | CASSLALAAQETQYF
TRBJ2-1 | TRBV5-1 | CASSANYNEQFF
TRBJ2-5 | TRBV5-1 | CASSSTGALDQETQYF
TRBJ2-5 | TRBV27 | CASTKNAGLGETQYF
TRBJ2-7 | TRBV28 | CASSWGTSGSYEQYF
TRBJ2-5 | TRBV9 | CASSAVGGGETQYF
TRBJ1-1 | TRBV7-9 | CASSLGAGNKGAFF
TRBJ1-1 | TRBV19 | CASSADRGPPSTEAFF
TRBJ1-2 | TRBV6-1 | CASSVDTYYGYTF
TRBJ1-6 | TRBV6-5 | CASSYSTGYNSPLHF
TRBJ1-3 | TRBV11-2 | CASSWNQGAAKDTIYF
TRBJ2-4 | TRBV4-2 | CASSQDMSGSSDIQYF
TRBJ2-2 | TRBV19 | CASRPGTGGNGELFF
TRBJ2-7 | TRBV15 | CATRQGTSGSEQYF
TRBJ2-7 | TRBV4-1 | CASSQDPQGASYEQYF